This T cell receptor beta chain originates from a study of cytomegalovirus exposure and HLA in healthy donors. This CDR3 contains 16 residues. Per germline, CDR1 MNHEY and CDR2 SMNVEV (reference sequence). This clone has more than one count but fewer than ten. The primer mix had 60 Vbeta and 13 Jbeta primers. Measured with immunoSEQ multiplex PCR; TCRdb has only the in-frame clones, and not every one. Of about 160,000 clones in the sample, approximately 70% were seen once. The clonotype comes from a man between 35 and 55 years old in good health and CMV-seropositive. Sequencing was performed on PBMCs. The chain couples TRBV27 to TRBJ2-5; maybe TRBD2 (7 bases). The DNA end lines up better with TRBJ2-7; the J call may be wrong. The CDR3 spells CASSPMDRGGSYEQYF. The CDR3 coding sequence is TGTGCCAGCAGCCCCATGGATAGGGGGGGTTCCTACGAGCAGTACTTC.